These T cell receptor beta chains were read from a single sample in a study of blood T cells in healthy people across ages. Via MiXCR, TCRdb re-called the 5' RACE reads, giving one row per CDR3 protein. Seen here are around 1.5 million distinct CDR3 sequences, roughly a third observed once, and the top ten hold approximately 10%. Sequencing was done on a sample of blood. These receptors came from a young woman in good health. Each CDR3 is given with its conserved first and last residue. Each record gives: CDR3 protein, CDR3 DNA, clone size, V gene, J gene, D gene. The D gene is left open where the match is weak. A clone size is listed for some rows: how often the clone was seen (once, few, many), or a class if it is expanded.

CDR3 protein: CSARQGVGTEAFF
CDR3 DNA: TGCAGCGCCCGACAGGGGGTTGGCACTGAAGCTTTCTTT
clone size: few
V gene: TRBV29-1
J gene: TRBJ1-1
D gene: TRBD1

CDR3 protein: CASSLEETLNTEAFF
CDR3 DNA: TGCGCCAGCAGCTTGGAAGAGACATTGAACACTGAAGCTTTCTTT
clone size: many
V gene: TRBV5-1
J gene: TRBJ1-1
D gene: .

CDR3 protein: CSAKAGQFSTDTQYF
CDR3 DNA: TGCAGTGCTAAAGCCGGACAGTTTAGCACAGATACGCAGTATTTT
clone size: few
V gene: TRBV20-1
J gene: TRBJ2-3
D gene: .

CDR3 protein: CASIPRTGGTNVLTF
CDR3 DNA: TGTGCCAGCATTCCCAGGACGGGCGGGACCAACGTCCTGACTTTC
clone size: .
V gene: TRBV12-3/TRBV12-4
J gene: TRBJ2-6
D gene: .

CDR3 protein: CSAIRRLKNTEAFF
CDR3 DNA: TGCAGTGCTATAAGAAGACTGAAGAACACTGAAGCTTTCTTT
clone size: .
V gene: TRBV20-1
J gene: TRBJ1-1
D gene: .

CDR3 protein: CASRKLAGGQINEQFF
CDR3 DNA: TGTGCCAGCAGGAAACTAGCGGGGGGGCAAATAAATGAGCAGTTCTTC
clone size: .
V gene: TRBV11-2
J gene: TRBJ2-1
D gene: TRBD2

CDR3 protein: CASSAPGRPNNEQFF
CDR3 DNA: TGTGCCAGCAGTGCCCCGGGACGGCCTAACAATGAGCAGTTCTTC
clone size: .
V gene: TRBV25-1
J gene: TRBJ2-1
D gene: .

CDR3 protein: CASSQVIGTGFYNEQFF
CDR3 DNA: TGTGCCAGCAGCCAAGTCATAGGGACAGGGTTCTACAATGAGCAGTTCTTC
clone size: .
V gene: TRBV3-1
J gene: TRBJ2-1
D gene: TRBD1

CDR3 protein: CASSPWGLAGTGTQYF
CDR3 DNA: TGTGCCAGCAGCCCCTGGGGACTAGCGGGAACAGGTACGCAGTATTTT
clone size: .
V gene: TRBV7-9
J gene: TRBJ2-3
D gene: TRBD2

CDR3 protein: CASSQDRGTSGSSNEQFF
CDR3 DNA: TGCGCCAGCAGCCAAGATAGGGGGACTAGCGGGAGCAGTAATGAGCAGTTCTTC
clone size: few
V gene: TRBV4-1
J gene: TRBJ2-1
D gene: TRBD2

CDR3 protein: CASSLDSPSTEAFF
CDR3 DNA: TGCGCCAGCAGCTTGGACAGCCCGAGCACTGAAGCTTTCTTT
clone size: once
V gene: TRBV5-1
J gene: TRBJ1-1
D gene: .

CDR3 protein: CASSSTSTEQFF
CDR3 DNA: TGTGCCAGCAGCTCCACGTCTACTGAGCAGTTCTTC
clone size: .
V gene: TRBV9
J gene: TRBJ2-1
D gene: .

CDR3 protein: CASSQDWEAAYEQYF
CDR3 DNA: TGTGCCAGCAGCCAAGATTGGGAGGCCGCCTACGAGCAGTACTTC
clone size: .
V gene: TRBV4-2
J gene: TRBJ2-7
D gene: .

CDR3 protein: CASSSIGGTQYF
CDR3 DNA: TGTGCCAGCAGCTCCATTGGTGGGACCCAGTACTTC
clone size: few
V gene: TRBV13
J gene: TRBJ2-5
D gene: .

CDR3 protein: CASSQDSFGYTQYF
CDR3 DNA: TGTGCCAGCAGCCAAGATTCGTTTGGATATACGCAGTATTTT
clone size: .
V gene: TRBV3-1
J gene: TRBJ2-3
D gene: .

CDR3 protein: CASSGDRWNTEAFF
CDR3 DNA: TGCGCCAGCAGCGGGGACAGATGGAACACTGAAGCTTTCTTT
clone size: .
V gene: TRBV4-1
J gene: TRBJ1-1
D gene: TRBD1

CDR3 protein: CSARDPGRLTYSNQPQHF
CDR3 DNA: TGCAGTGCTAGAGATCCCGGCAGGCTGACTTATAGCAATCAGCCCCAGCATTTT
clone size: .
V gene: TRBV20-1
J gene: TRBJ1-5
D gene: .

CDR3 protein: CASSLAVYDEQFF
CDR3 DNA: TGTGCCAGCAGCTTGGCCGTTTACGATGAGCAGTTCTTC
clone size: .
V gene: TRBV5-5
J gene: TRBJ2-1
D gene: .

CDR3 protein: CASSPGTGGLTNEKLFF
CDR3 DNA: TGTGCCAGCAGCCCCGGGACAGGGGGGCTAACTAATGAAAAACTGTTTTTT
clone size: few
V gene: TRBV11-2
J gene: TRBJ1-4
D gene: TRBD1

CDR3 protein: CSARTGTSGANVLTF
CDR3 DNA: TGCAGTGCTAGAACTGGAACATCTGGGGCCAACGTCCTGACTTTC
clone size: many
V gene: TRBV20-1
J gene: TRBJ2-6
D gene: .

CDR3 protein: CASSFPGSPLHF
CDR3 DNA: TGTGCCAGCAGTTTCCCAGGTTCACCCCTCCACTTT
clone size: .
V gene: TRBV6-7
J gene: TRBJ1-6
D gene: .

CDR3 protein: CASSHVGGNEQFF
CDR3 DNA: TGCGCCAGCAGCCATGTGGGTGGGAATGAGCAGTTCTTC
clone size: many
V gene: TRBV4-1
J gene: TRBJ2-1
D gene: .

CDR3 protein: CASSRGTGANTEAFF
CDR3 DNA: TGTGCCAGCAGCCGCGGGACAGGGGCGAACACTGAAGCTTTCTTT
clone size: .
V gene: TRBV7-9
J gene: TRBJ1-1
D gene: TRBD1

CDR3 protein: CASRGGGQPQHF
CDR3 DNA: TGTGCCAGCAGGGGGGGGGGCCAGCCCCAGCATTTT
clone size: few
V gene: TRBV12-3/TRBV12-4
J gene: TRBJ1-5
D gene: .

CDR3 protein: CSATGTGGENTEAFF
CDR3 DNA: TGCAGTGCTACCGGGACAGGGGGCGAGAACACTGAAGCTTTCTTT
clone size: .
V gene: TRBV20-1
J gene: TRBJ1-1
D gene: TRBD1

CDR3 protein: CASSLPPDRLSTDTQYF
CDR3 DNA: TGTGCCAGCAGCTTACCCCCCGACCGCTTAAGCACAGATACGCAGTATTTT
clone size: few
V gene: TRBV7-9
J gene: TRBJ2-3
D gene: .

CDR3 protein: CASRLSGTSGYNEQFF
CDR3 DNA: TGTGCCAGCAGGTTATCCGGGACTAGCGGCTACAATGAGCAGTTCTTC
clone size: .
V gene: TRBV11-2
J gene: TRBJ2-1
D gene: TRBD2

CDR3 protein: CAISEFQGSGSNQPQHF
CDR3 DNA: TGTGCCATCAGTGAGTTTCAGGGTAGCGGGAGCAATCAGCCCCAGCATTTT
clone size: .
V gene: TRBV10-3
J gene: TRBJ1-5
D gene: .

CDR3 protein: CAGSSTTRGYTF
CDR3 DNA: TGCGCCGGCAGTTCAACTACAAGGGGCTACACCTTC
clone size: .
V gene: TRBV5-1
J gene: TRBJ1-2
D gene: .

CDR3 protein: CASRRGAEIGELFF
CDR3 DNA: TGCGCCAGCAGACGGGGGGCCGAGATCGGGGAGCTGTTTTTT
clone size: .
V gene: TRBV5-1
J gene: TRBJ2-2
D gene: .

CDR3 protein: CASSQDRSLTSDTQYF
CDR3 DNA: TGTGCCAGCAGCCAAGATCGTTCGCTAACTTCAGATACGCAGTATTTT
clone size: .
V gene: TRBV4-2
J gene: TRBJ2-3
D gene: .

CDR3 protein: CASSDGGLGSYEQYF
CDR3 DNA: TGTGCCAGCAGTGATGGTGGGTTGGGCTCCTACGAGCAGTACTTC
clone size: few
V gene: TRBV6-1
J gene: TRBJ2-7
D gene: .

CDR3 protein: CASSKIPSGPTSNEQFF
CDR3 DNA: TGTGCCAGCAGCAAGATCCCTAGCGGGCCCACTAGCAATGAGCAGTTCTTC
clone size: .
V gene: TRBV9
J gene: TRBJ2-1
D gene: TRBD2

CDR3 protein: CATTQDRIQETQYF
CDR3 DNA: TGTGCCACGACCCAGGACAGAATTCAAGAGACCCAGTACTTC
clone size: many
V gene: TRBV12-3/TRBV12-4
J gene: TRBJ2-5
D gene: .

CDR3 protein: CASSLWSRAYEQYF
CDR3 DNA: TGTGCCAGCAGCTTATGGAGCAGAGCCTACGAGCAGTACTTC
clone size: few
V gene: TRBV7-2
J gene: TRBJ2-7
D gene: .

CDR3 protein: CASSLRFPVYEQYF
CDR3 DNA: TGTGCCAGCAGTTTGAGGTTCCCCGTCTACGAGCAGTACTTC
clone size: .
V gene: TRBV27
J gene: TRBJ2-7
D gene: .

CDR3 protein: CASSYTQGAPEQFF
CDR3 DNA: TGTGCCAGCAGCTATACTCAGGGGGCTCCTGAGCAGTTCTTC
clone size: few
V gene: TRBV7-9
J gene: TRBJ2-1
D gene: TRBD1

CDR3 protein: CASSLANRFGDSTDTQYF
CDR3 DNA: TGTGCCAGCAGCTTAGCGAATCGTTTTGGCGATAGCACAGATACGCAGTATTTT
clone size: few
V gene: TRBV7-9
J gene: TRBJ2-3
D gene: .

CDR3 protein: CASSYSWETAYNEQFF
CDR3 DNA: TGTGCCAGCAGTTATTCGTGGGAGACGGCCTACAATGAGCAGTTCTTC
clone size: .
V gene: TRBV6-5
J gene: TRBJ2-1
D gene: .

CDR3 protein: CASNTDGPLSWTQYF
CDR3 DNA: TGTGCCAGCAACACAGATGGACCGTTATCATGGACGCAGTATTTT
clone size: many
V gene: TRBV6-2/TRBV6-3
J gene: TRBJ2-3
D gene: .

CDR3 protein: CASSSGGRDTNYGYTF
CDR3 DNA: TGTGCCAGCAGTTCGGGTGGCAGGGATACCAACTATGGCTACACCTTC
clone size: .
V gene: TRBV28
J gene: TRBJ1-2
D gene: .

CDR3 protein: CASSGWGPRETQYF
CDR3 DNA: TGTGCCAGCAGCGGGTGGGGGCCCAGGGAGACCCAGTACTTC
clone size: many
V gene: TRBV7-2
J gene: TRBJ2-5
D gene: .

CDR3 protein: CASSLFRAGVETQYF
CDR3 DNA: TGTGCCAGCAGTTTATTCAGGGCAGGGGTGGAGACCCAGTACTTC
clone size: once
V gene: TRBV28
J gene: TRBJ2-5
D gene: .

CDR3 protein: CATSTGQGGSPLHF
CDR3 DNA: TGTGCCACCAGCACCGGACAGGGGGGTTCACCCCTCCACTTT
clone size: .
V gene: TRBV15
J gene: TRBJ1-6
D gene: TRBD1

CDR3 protein: CAWTPGSVNTQYF
CDR3 DNA: TGTGCCTGGACCCCCGGGTCGGTAAATACGCAGTATTTT
clone size: .
V gene: TRBV30
J gene: TRBJ2-3
D gene: .

CDR3 protein: CASSRGGEAPNTDTQYF
CDR3 DNA: TGTGCCAGCAGCCGCGGAGGGGAGGCCCCCAACACAGATACGCAGTATTTT
clone size: .
V gene: TRBV6-6
J gene: TRBJ2-3
D gene: .

CDR3 protein: CASSRHRLAGVATGELFF
CDR3 DNA: TGTGCCAGCAGCCGCCACCGTCTAGCGGGAGTGGCCACCGGGGAGCTGTTTTTT
clone size: .
V gene: TRBV3-1
J gene: TRBJ2-2
D gene: TRBD2

CDR3 protein: CASSGGLYEQYF
CDR3 DNA: TGTGCCAGCAGTGGTGGGCTCTACGAGCAGTACTTC
clone size: many
V gene: TRBV9
J gene: TRBJ2-7
D gene: .

CDR3 protein: CASSSGLSPYNEQFF
CDR3 DNA: TGTGCCAGCAGCTCGGGACTTTCGCCTTACAATGAGCAGTTCTTC
clone size: .
V gene: TRBV7-3
J gene: TRBJ2-1
D gene: .

CDR3 protein: CASRRDRSYSNQPQHF
CDR3 DNA: TGTGCCAGCCGCCGGGACAGGAGTTATAGCAATCAGCCCCAGCATTTT
clone size: many
V gene: TRBV6-4
J gene: TRBJ1-5
D gene: TRBD1

CDR3 protein: CASSHPFRGPSSYEQYF
CDR3 DNA: TGTGCCAGCAGCCACCCATTCAGGGGCCCCAGCTCCTACGAGCAGTACTTC
clone size: few
V gene: TRBV7-9
J gene: TRBJ2-7
D gene: .

CDR3 protein: CANSLGTLGEQFF
CDR3 DNA: TGCGCCAACAGCCTAGGGACCCTGGGTGAGCAGTTCTTC
clone size: once
V gene: TRBV5-1
J gene: TRBJ2-1
D gene: .